One T cell receptor (beta chain) is described in this entry. Repertoires were generated with immunoSEQ multiplex PCR, while TCRdb's copy carries only in-frame clones and drops some. The table includes 35,000 or so clones, approximately 86% detected once. Germline CDR1 and CDR2: SGHAT and FQNNGV. The CDR3 sequence is 13 residues long. Losses at the gene ends were 5 bases for V and 9 bases for J; bases not matched to a gene: 5. This sample stems from a study of blood T cell repertoires in COVID-19. The material sequenced was peripheral blood. The sequence derives from a human donor in a cohort sampled during active COVID-19. The chain recombines TRBV11-2 with TRBJ2-1, with TRBD1 identical over 9 bases. CDR3 DNA: TGTGCCAGCAGCCCCGGACAGGGGATTGAGCAGTTCTTC. Translation gives CASSPGQGIEQFF.